Listed here are 30 T cell receptor beta chains from one sample, sequenced in a study of CD8 T cells in Susac syndrome. After extraction with the RNeasy kit, roughly 0.45 to 1 ug of the RNA was reverse transcribed using random hexamers. TCRdb itself ran the immunoSEQ multiplex PCR reads through MiXCR, one entry per CDR3 protein. The repertoire holds about 20,000 distinct CDR3 sequences, with more than 85% as singletons. Sequencing was carried out using CD8+ T cells from PBMCs. The receptors were sampled from a human donor in good health.

This chain joins TRBV12-5 and TRBJ1-2; D remains ambiguous. The V gene lost 7 bases and the J gene lost 0 bases, with 15 bases spanning the gap. Germline CDR1 and CDR2: LGHNT and FRNRAP. The CDR3 extends over 15 amino acids. CDR3 nucleotide sequence: TGTGCTAGTGATCCCGGGGTCACTCCTAACTATGGCTACACCTTC. It specifies CASDPGVTPNYGYTF.

The chain carries TRBV29-1 and TRBJ1-1, with no clear D. V was trimmed by 4 bases and J by 1 base, leaving 4 bases between them. This CDR3 has 11 amino acids. Germline V lookup: CDR1 SQVTM, CDR2 ANQGSEA. The CDR3 reads CSVVKNTEAFF. DNA of the CDR3: TGCAGCGTTGTTAAGAACACTGAAGCTTTCTTT.

The V call is TRBV20-1, the J call TRBJ2-6, with 9 bases identical to TRBD1. CDR3 length equals 17 residues. CDR1 and CDR2 from the germline V gene are DFQATT and SNEGSKA (reference sequence). Germline trimming cut 3 bases from V and 0 bases from J; bases unmatched to any gene: 6. As DNA, the CDR3 is TGCAGTGCTAGGGGAGGGACAGGGCCCTCTGGGGCCAACGTCCTGACTTTC. This translates into CSARGGTGPSGANVLTF.

The chain is built from TRBV10-3 and TRBJ1-1; D remains unclear. Germline V lookup: CDR1 ENHRY, CDR2 SYGVKD. The CDR3 totals 13 residues. V was trimmed by 7 bases and J by 0 bases, leaving 9 bases between them. The DNA of the CDR3 is TGTGCCATCACTGAAGTCATGAACACTGAAGCTTTCTTT. Translating it yields CAITEVMNTEAFF.

The genes are TRBV27 and TRBJ2-7; 7 nucleotides match TRBD2. The CDR3 has 17 amino acids. The V and J ends lost 7 bases and 3 bases, in that order; junction bases with no gene match: 18. Germline V CDR1 and CDR2: MNHEY, SMNVEV (reference sequence). This CDR3 is CASTLQREGPSRYEQYF. CDR3 DNA sequence: TGTGCCAGCACCCTCCAAAGGGAGGGGCCCTCGCGCTACGAGCAGTACTTC.

The chain joins TRBV11-2 to TRBJ1-2; 9 nucleotides align to TRBD1. The CDR3 loop spans 18 amino acids. CDR1 and CDR2 from the germline V gene are SGHAT and FQNNGV. J lost 2 bases, V lost 2 bases, and 12 bases had no gene match. CDR3 amino acids: CASSLFRSRDRVNYGYTF. For the CDR3, the DNA is TGTGCCAGCAGCTTATTCCGTAGCCGGGACAGGGTGAACTATGGCTACACCTTC.

The chain has TRBV6-2 or TRBV6-3 and TRBJ1-1; D not resolved. Trimming cost V 3 bases and J 7 bases, with 9 bases left between them. This CDR3 has 12 residues. Germline V gene sequence: CDR1 MNHEY, CDR2 SVGEGT. Written as DNA, the CDR3 is TGTGCCAGCAGTTATGGACGGCTTGAAGCTTTCTTT. Protein: CASSYGRLEAFF.

The chain joins TRBV12-5 to TRBJ2-2; 10 nucleotides match TRBD1. In germline, CDR1 is LGHNT, CDR2 FRNRAP. The CDR3 consists of 16 residues. V lost 0 bases to trimming and J lost 4 bases; unmatched junction nucleotides: 2. In DNA, the CDR3 is TGTGCTAGTGGTTTGGTGGGACAGGGGCCCACCGGGGAGCTGTTTTTT. The encoded protein is CASGLVGQGPTGELFF.

This clonotype was recorded once. The V call is TRBV2, the J call TRBJ1-4; the D is unclear. The CDR3 contains 15 residues. The germline gives CDR1 SNHLY, CDR2 FYNNEI. V gave up 1 base and J gave up 7 bases, with 13 bases separating them. CDR3 in amino acids: CASSEGVQLLEKLFF. The DNA of the CDR3 is TGTGCCAGCAGTGAAGGCGTTCAACTGCTTGAAAAACTGTTTTTT.

The chain links TRBV4-3 to TRBJ2-5; TRBD2 agrees at 10 bases. Germline-derived CDR1 and CDR2 are LGHNA and YSLEER. The CDR3 is 16 residues long. The junction had 5 bases not matched to a gene; V was cut back by 4 bases and J by 0 bases. In nucleotides, the CDR3 is TGCGCCAGCAGCCTCTTAGCGGGGGGCTACCAAGAGACCCAGTACTTC. It translates to CASSLLAGGYQETQYF.

V is TRBV20-1 and J is TRBJ1-1; D gene unclear. Looked up from germline, CDR1 is DFQATT and CDR2 is SNEGSKA (reference sequence). The CDR3 has 11 amino acids. Trimming removed 6 bases from V and 2 bases from J, with 7 bases in between. CDR3 nucleotide sequence: TGCAGTGCCCCTCTTAACACTGAAGCTTTCTTT. This gives the protein CSAPLNTEAFF.

This clonotype has a handful of counts. The chain combines TRBV6-2 or TRBV6-3 with TRBJ2-4; tentatively, D is TRBD1 (7 bases). The germline gives CDR1 MNHEY, CDR2 SVGEGT. The germline V and J ends were trimmed by 2 bases and 5 bases, with 16 bases remaining between them. The CDR3 consists of 16 residues. This chain's CDR3 is CASSYRDRDWQNIQYF. The CDR3 bases are TGTGCCAGCAGTTACCGCGACAGGGACTGGCAAAACATTCAGTACTTC.

The genes are TRBV27 and TRBJ1-5; D may be TRBD1 (5 bases). Germline CDR1 is MNHEY and CDR2 is SMNVEV (reference sequence). This CDR3 has 14 amino acids. V was cut by 6 bases and J by 0 bases, with 9 bases left in between. The CDR3 bases are TGTGCCAGCAGAGACAGATATAGCAATCAGCCCCAGCATTTT. This encodes CASRDRYSNQPQHF.

The chain is built from TRBV13 and TRBJ1-3; 7 positions match TRBD1. V dropped 1 base and J dropped 1; count of bases not matched to a gene: 7. This CDR3 has 17 residues. Germline CDR1 reads PRHDT; CDR2 reads FYEKMQ (reference sequence). In nucleotides, the CDR3 is TGTGCCAGCAGCTTAGAGGGAGACAGGGTATCTGGAAACACCATATATTTT. It is translated as CASSLEGDRVSGNTIYF.

The chain joins TRBV5-1 to TRBJ2-1; tentative D call: TRBD1 (5 bases). V lost 1 base to trimming and J lost 2 bases, with 13 bases between them. Germline V gene sequence: CDR1 SGHRS, CDR2 YFSETQ. This CDR3 contains 16 residues. CDR3 coding DNA: TGCGCCAGCAGCTTGTATCAGGGTCGCGCCTACAATGAGCAGTTCTTC. Amino acid sequence: CASSLYQGRAYNEQFF.

The chain links TRBV5-4 to TRBJ2-7, with TRBD1 identical over 9 bases. Germline V gene lookup returns CDR1 SGHNT and CDR2 YYREEE (reference sequence). The CDR3 covers 14 residues. J lost 4 bases, V lost 3 bases, and 5 bases had no gene match. The CDR3 reads CASSSGTGFYEQYF. The CDR3 nucleotides read TGTGCCAGCAGCTCCGGGACAGGGTTTTACGAGCAGTACTTC.

The rearrangement uses TRBV10-2 and TRBJ1-3; D possibly corresponds to TRBD1 (6 bases). The CDR3 spans 16 residues. The V and J ends lost 3 bases and 0 bases respectively, with 12 bases between them. In germline, CDR1 is WSHSY, CDR2 SAAADI. The DNA for the CDR3 is TGCGCCAGCAGTGAATTTCAGGGGCTCTCTGGAAACACCATATATTTT. Its translation is CASSEFQGLSGNTIYF.

This clonotype was recorded only once. V is TRBV12-3 or TRBV12-4 and J is TRBJ2-1; D not resolved. The germline V and J ends were trimmed by 3 bases and 7 bases, with 10 bases remaining between them. This CDR3 contains 13 residues. The CDR3 spells CASSLVLFNEQFF. CDR3 nucleotide sequence: TGTGCCAGCAGTTTGGTACTATTTAATGAGCAGTTCTTC.

The DNA of the CDR3 is TGCGCCAGCAGCTGGGGTGGACAGATGCTTGAAAAACTGTTTTTT. Translation: CASSWGGQMLEKLFF. This chain links TRBV5-1 with TRBJ1-4; a weak D match, TRBD1 (6 bases). The CDR3 sequence is 15 residues long. The V end lost 3 bases, the J end lost 7 bases, and 16 bases lay between the germline ends. CDR1 and CDR2 from the germline V gene are SGHRS and YFSETQ.

The V and J genes are TRBV4-1 and TRBJ2-5; 16 bases align to TRBD2. V dropped 5 bases and J dropped 1; count of bases not matched to a gene: 7. Germline CDR1 is MGHRA and CDR2 is YSYEKL. The CDR3 totals 18 residues. CDR3 protein: CASSSLGTSGGVQETQYF. DNA for the CDR3: TGCGCCAGCAGCTCCCTCGGGACTAGCGGGGGGGTCCAAGAGACCCAGTACTTC.

The rearrangement uses TRBV12-3 or TRBV12-4 and TRBJ2-7, with 7 bases identical to TRBD2. The length of the CDR3 is 14 residues. The junction had 2 bases not matched to a gene; V was cut back by 3 bases and J by 0 bases. The CDR3 region has the DNA TGTGCCAGCAGTTTGGGAGGGTCCTCCTACGAGCAGTACTTC. As protein: CASSLGGSSYEQYF.

The V call is TRBV18, the J call TRBJ1-4, with D maybe TRBD1 (5 bases). V lost 3 bases and J 4 bases, leaving 15 bases between the germline ends. This CDR3 is built from 16 residues. The germline gives CDR1 KGHSH, CDR2 LQKENI. The CDR3 region has the DNA TGTGCCAGCTCACCTACACTACCCCAGGGTAATGAAAAACTGTTTTTT. Its protein is CASSPTLPQGNEKLFF.

The chain uses TRBV6-2 or TRBV6-3 and TRBJ1-5, with TRBD1 matching 11 bases. The V gene end was trimmed by 4 bases and the J gene end by 5 bases; junction bases not matched to a gene: 1. The germline V gene has CDR1 MNHEY and CDR2 SVGEGT. The CDR3 covers 14 residues. CDR3: CASSSDRGHQPQHF. CDR3 sequence (DNA): TGTGCCAGCAGTTCGGACAGGGGGCATCAGCCCCAGCATTTT.

The CDR3 sequence is CASRTGPEAFF. DNA for the CDR3: TGTGCCAGCAGGACAGGACCTGAAGCTTTCTTT. The V call is TRBV12-3 or TRBV12-4, the J call TRBJ1-1; the D gene is possibly TRBD1 (6 bases). Deletions cut 6 bases from V and 6 bases from J, with 8 bases between. The CDR3 is made up of 11 amino acids.

The rearrangement links TRBV10-2 to TRBJ2-1; 12 nucleotides line up with TRBD2. V was pared by 6 bases and J by 12 bases, with 12 bases of the junction left unmatched. Germline assignment: CDR1 WSHSY and CDR2 SAAADI. The CDR3 loop spans 15 amino acids. This CDR3 is CASSGLETSGGLQFF. In nucleotides, the CDR3 is TGCGCCAGCAGCGGCCTCGAGACTAGCGGGGGCCTGCAGTTCTTC.

J is TRBJ1-2 and V is TRBV6-1, with TRBD1 identical over 10 bases. The V gene's germline CDR1 is MNHNS and CDR2 SASEGT. There are 17 residues in the CDR3. Losses at the gene ends were 2 bases for V and 4 bases for J; bases not matched to a gene: 10. The CDR3 DNA reads as TGTGCCAGCAGTGAATCCTTTGGGACAGGGGAGGCCTATGGCTACACCTTC. Residues: CASSESFGTGEAYGYTF.

The chain joins TRBV19 to TRBJ1-3; D gene unclear. The germline gives CDR1 LNHDA, CDR2 SQIVND (reference sequence). The germline V and J ends were trimmed by 5 bases and 4 bases, with 9 bases remaining between them. The CDR3 runs to 13 residues. The DNA for the CDR3 is TGTGCCAGTAGTGACAATCCGGGAAACACCATATATTTT. It yields the protein CASSDNPGNTIYF.

V is TRBV20-1 and J is TRBJ2-1, with D possibly matching TRBD2 (5 bases). Germline V CDR1 and CDR2: DFQATT, SNEGSKA (reference sequence). The CDR3 consists of 13 residues. Deletions cut 4 bases from V and 7 bases from J, with 14 bases between. CDR3 residues: CSAMVGEVNEQFF. CDR3 coding DNA: TGCAGTGCTATGGTCGGGGAAGTAAATGAGCAGTTCTTC.

The chain is built from TRBV7-9 and TRBJ2-1; TRBD1 matches 10 bases. This CDR3 has 17 amino acids. Unmatched junction bases numbered 8, after V lost 4 bases and J lost 2 bases. Germline-derived CDR1 and CDR2 are SEHNR and FQNEAQ (reference sequence). The CDR3, as DNA: TGTGCCAGCAGCTCTCGGACAGGGGGAAATGCCTACAATGAGCAGTTCTTC. Its translation is CASSSRTGGNAYNEQFF.

The chain couples TRBV15 to TRBJ2-3; TRBD2 matches 11 bases. Germline CDR1 and CDR2: LNHNV and YYDKDF (reference sequence). J was trimmed by 4 bases and V by 0 bases; bases with no gene match: 9. CDR3 length equals 18 residues. This CDR3 reads CATSRDSARLAGPDTQYF. Written as DNA, the CDR3 is TGTGCCACCAGCAGAGATTCTGCGAGACTAGCGGGGCCAGATACGCAGTATTTT.